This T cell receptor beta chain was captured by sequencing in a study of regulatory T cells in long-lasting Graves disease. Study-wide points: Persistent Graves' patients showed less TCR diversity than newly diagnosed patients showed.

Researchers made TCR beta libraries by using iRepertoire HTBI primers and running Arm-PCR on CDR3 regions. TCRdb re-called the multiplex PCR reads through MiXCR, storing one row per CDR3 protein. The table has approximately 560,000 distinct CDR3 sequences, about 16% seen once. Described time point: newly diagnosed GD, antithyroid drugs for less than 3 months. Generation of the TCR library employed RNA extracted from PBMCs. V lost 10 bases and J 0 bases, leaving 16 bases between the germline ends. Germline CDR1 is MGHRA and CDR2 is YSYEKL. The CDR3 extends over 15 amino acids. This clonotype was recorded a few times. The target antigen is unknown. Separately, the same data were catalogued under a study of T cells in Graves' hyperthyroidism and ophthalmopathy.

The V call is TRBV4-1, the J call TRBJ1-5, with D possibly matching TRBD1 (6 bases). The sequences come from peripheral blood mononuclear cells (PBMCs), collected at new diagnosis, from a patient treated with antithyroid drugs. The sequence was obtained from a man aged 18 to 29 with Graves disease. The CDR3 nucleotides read TGCGCCACCAGGGACATCAGTTATAGCAATCAGCCCCAGCATTTT. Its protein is CATRDISYSNQPQHF.